The 28 T cell receptor beta chains given below trace back to one sample, sequenced in a study of blood T cell repertoires in COVID-19. This table comes from immunoSEQ multiplex PCR, and its TCRdb copy is limited to in-frame clones, with some not included. The data contain 270,000 or so clones, approximately 81% of them singletons. The material sequenced was peripheral blood. Source of these receptors: a woman aged 18-29 years with acute or convalescent COVID-19.

The chain's CDR3 is CASSSHNEQFF. CDR3 coding DNA: TGTGCCAGCAGTTCTCACAATGAGCAGTTCTTC. V is TRBV28 and J is TRBJ2-1; D not resolved. Trimming cost V 4 bases and J 5 bases, with 3 bases left between them. Germline loops: CDR1 MDHEN, CDR2 SYDVKM. This CDR3 has 11 residues.

V gene TRBV27 combines with J gene TRBJ2-1; TRBD2 matches at 7 bases. Germline-derived CDR1 and CDR2 are MNHEY and SMNVEV (reference sequence). The CDR3 has 17 residues. Germline trimming cut 2 bases from V and 4 bases from J; bases unmatched to any gene: 11. CDR3 protein: CASSLMPAGLPYNEQFF. The DNA for the CDR3 is TGTGCCAGCAGTTTAATGCCCGCGGGACTACCTTACAATGAGCAGTTCTTC.

The V call is TRBV18, the J call TRBJ2-1; TRBD1 matches at 8 bases. This CDR3 contains 14 residues. Germline V gives CDR1 KGHSH, CDR2 LQKENI. Trimming removed 6 bases from V and 6 bases from J; junction bases left unmatched: 7. The DNA for the CDR3 is TGTGCCAGCTCCCACCGGCAGGGGGCCAATGAGCAGTTCTTC. As protein: CASSHRQGANEQFF.

The rearrangement uses TRBV7-6 and TRBJ1-3; TRBD1 matches at 7 bases. Unmatched junction bases numbered 7, after V lost 5 bases and J lost 0 bases. The CDR3 is 16 amino acids. Per the germline V gene, CDR1 is SGHVS and CDR2 is FNYEAQ. The CDR3 sequence is CASSTDRVLSGNTIYF. The DNA for the CDR3 is TGTGCCAGCAGCACCGACAGGGTCCTCTCTGGAAACACCATATATTTT.

The chain uses TRBV5-5 and TRBJ1-4; no clear D gene. Germline V lookup: CDR1 SGHKS, CDR2 YYEKEE (reference sequence). V lost 3 bases to trimming and J lost 8 bases, with 11 bases between them. CDR3 size: 13 residues. The CDR3 nucleotides are TGTGCCAGCAGCTGGCTGGGCGGGGAAAAACTGTTTTTT. It is translated as CASSWLGGEKLFF.

The chain links TRBV6-5 to TRBJ2-3; D is unresolved. From germline, CDR1 is MNHEY and CDR2 SVGAGI. Between the trimmed V and J ends, which lost 4 bases and 5 bases, there was a span of 19 bases. The CDR3 length is 16 residues. CDR3 nucleotide sequence: TGTGCCAGCAGTTCCTGGTCCGTTAAAACGGGAGATACGCAGTATTTT. This codes for CASSSWSVKTGDTQYF.

V and J are TRBV18 and TRBJ2-1; a weak D match, TRBD1 (6 bases). The germline CDR1 and CDR2 sequences are KGHSH and LQKENI. The CDR3 totals 15 residues. V was pared by 3 bases and J by 2 bases, with 11 bases between. The CDR3 region is CASSPYRDTYNEQFF. The CDR3 bases are TGTGCCAGCTCACCTTACAGGGATACCTACAATGAGCAGTTCTTC.

The V call is TRBV6-5, the J call TRBJ1-1, with 9 bases lining up with TRBD1. CDR1 is MNHEY, CDR2 SVGAGI, per germline. The V segment lost 5 bases and the J segment 5 bases; nucleotides outside the gene matches: 9. CDR3 length: 15 residues. This chain's CDR3 is CASSQTQGAVTEAFF. CDR3 in DNA: TGTGCCAGCAGTCAAACACAGGGGGCAGTGACTGAAGCTTTCTTT.

This clone was recorded only once. The V gene is TRBV2, the J gene TRBJ2-3; 7 bases align to TRBD2. The germline CDR1 and CDR2 sequences are SNHLY and FYNNEI. The CDR3 consists of 15 residues. Germline trimming cut 6 bases from V and 8 bases from J; bases unmatched to any gene: 14. This CDR3 reads CASSKSGAALGTQYF. The CDR3 DNA is TGTGCCAGCAGCAAAAGCGGGGCCGCGTTAGGTACGCAGTATTTT.

The chain's CDR3 is CASSLNTRAGGKITDTQYF. CDR3 DNA: TGTGCCAGCAGCCTCAATACCCGGGCGGGAGGGAAGATCACAGATACGCAGTATTTT. This sequence joins TRBV6-2 or TRBV6-3 and TRBJ2-3, with 9 bases matching TRBD2. V lost 6 bases to trimming and J lost 2 bases; unmatched junction nucleotides: 18. The germline V gene has CDR1 MNHEY and CDR2 SVGEGT. CDR3 length: 19 residues.

This clone has a handful of counts. V is TRBV6-2 or TRBV6-3 and J is TRBJ1-2; D gene unclear. CDR1 and CDR2 (germline): MNHEY, SVGEGT. This CDR3 comprises 13 residues. V lost 5 bases to trimming and J lost 2 bases, with 9 bases between them. The CDR3 here is CASSAQKNYGYTF. The CDR3 coding sequence is TGTGCCAGCAGTGCCCAGAAGAACTATGGCTACACCTTC.

This clone has just a few counts. This sequence joins TRBV6-5 and TRBJ1-1; 8 nucleotides agree with TRBD1. V gave up 11 bases and J gave up 3 bases; unmatched junction bases: 5. This CDR3 contains 12 residues. Germline V gives CDR1 MNHEY, CDR2 SVGAGI. The CDR3 reads CAATGGDTEAFF. In nucleotides, the CDR3 is TGTGCCGCCACAGGGGGAGACACTGAAGCTTTCTTT.

V is TRBV11-2 and J is TRBJ1-1, with TRBD1 identical over 7 bases. The CDR3 has 15 amino acids. With V trimmed by 5 bases and J by 3 bases, 9 bases remained unmatched. CDR1 and CDR2 from the germline V gene are SGHAT and FQNNGV. The CDR3 reads CASSPRGGRDTEAFF. The CDR3 DNA sequence: TGTGCCAGCAGCCCCCGAGGGGGCAGGGACACTGAAGCTTTCTTT.

The chain has TRBV20-1 and TRBJ2-7, with unresolved D. Trimming left V 3 bases short and J 0 bases short, with 6 bases between. From germline, CDR1 is DFQATT and CDR2 SNEGSKA (reference sequence). CDR3 length: 12 amino acids. CDR3 region: CSASVSSYEQYF. The CDR3 nucleotides are TGCAGTGCTAGTGTGAGCTCCTACGAGCAGTACTTC.

The gene calls are TRBV6-2 or TRBV6-3 and TRBJ2-7; 11 bases are shared with TRBD2. The V gene end was trimmed by 5 bases and the J gene end by 5 bases; junction bases not matched to a gene: 8. Germline V gene data show CDR1 as MNHEY and CDR2 as SVGEGT. This CDR3 spans 15 amino acids. CDR3 nucleotides: TGTGCCAGCAGTGACACTAGCGGGAGCCTCCACGAGCAGTACTTC. This codes for CASSDTSGSLHEQYF.

V and J are TRBV21-1 and TRBJ2-3; TRBD2, the table's D call, was not compared with the DNA. TRBV21-1 constitutes a pseudogene. The CDR3 is 19 amino acids. The CDR3 loop reads CASSNGGCGLATVTDTQYF. CDR3 DNA: TGTGCCAGCAGCAACGGGGGGTGTGGACTAGCGACGGTCACAGATACGCAGTATTTT.

This sequence joins TRBV7-2 and TRBJ2-3, with a tentative D call TRBD1 (8 bases). V was cut by 5 bases and J by 7 bases, with 22 bases left in between. The CDR3 is 16 amino acids. Germline-derived CDR1 and CDR2 are SGHTA and FQGNSA. The CDR3 DNA reads TGTGCCAGCAGCCCGCGGACAGGGAGGGGAGCGAATACGCAGTATTTT. This translates into CASSPRTGRGANTQYF.

The J gene is TRBJ2-1, the V gene TRBV3-1 (or the pseudogene TRBV3-2); TRBD2 agrees at 14 bases. V shed 4 bases and J 6 bases; nucleotides not matched to a gene: 2. CDR1 LGHDT and CDR2 YNNKEL come from the germline V gene (reference sequence). The CDR3 is made up of 15 amino acids. The CDR3 reads CASSLGTSGGNEQFF. As DNA, the CDR3 is TGTGCCAGCAGCCTTGGGACTAGCGGGGGCAATGAGCAGTTCTTC.

This rearrangement joins TRBV27 to TRBJ1-2, with 7 nucleotides matching TRBD1. CDR3 length: 15 amino acids. CDR1 and CDR2 (germline): MNHEY, SMNVEV (reference sequence). V shed 4 bases and J 4 bases; nucleotides not matched to a gene: 9. CDR3 sequence reads: CASSSNWDRPYGYTF. The CDR3 nucleotides read TGTGCCAGCAGTTCAAACTGGGACAGACCCTATGGCTACACCTTC.

This clone was picked up one time. The chain employs TRBV14 and TRBJ2-4, with TRBD1 as a possible D gene (5 bases). Germline CDR1 SGHDN, CDR2 FVKESK. The CDR3 contains 14 residues. Trimming removed 1 base at V and 7 bases at J, with 11 bases between. CDR3 sequence: CASSQVGAGNIQYF. The DNA for the CDR3 is TGTGCCAGCAGCCAAGTTGGGGCTGGGAACATTCAGTACTTC.

The V and J genes are TRBV5-8 and TRBJ1-5; TRBD1 agrees at 8 bases. The J segment lost 4 bases and the V segment lost 2 bases, leaving 2 bases of the junction unmatched. CDR1 SGHTS and CDR2 YDEGEE come from the germline V gene. This CDR3 has 14 residues. The DNA for the CDR3 is TGTGCCAGCAGCTTAGGGACAGGTAATCAGCCCCAGCATTTT. Translated, it gives CASSLGTGNQPQHF.

V and J are TRBV6-5 and TRBJ2-1, with 10 bases identical to TRBD2. The CDR3 covers 15 residues. V trimming: 6 bases; J trimming: 4 bases; junction bases outside the gene matches: 6. In germline, CDR1 is MNHEY, CDR2 SVGAGI. The CDR3 protein is CASSRSGGGYNEQFF. The CDR3 coding sequence is TGTGCCAGCAGCCGAAGCGGGGGGGGTTACAATGAGCAGTTCTTC.

This chain links TRBV4-2 with TRBJ2-1, with TRBD2 identical over 12 bases. This CDR3 contains 17 residues. The germline V gene encodes CDR1 LGHNA and CDR2 YNFKEQ. J was trimmed by 5 bases and V by 0 bases; bases with no gene match: 5. The CDR3: CASSQDWTSGMNNEQFF. The CDR3, as DNA: TGTGCCAGCAGCCAAGATTGGACTAGCGGGATGAACAATGAGCAGTTCTTC.

This clone was detected only a few times. The chain employs TRBV7-3 and TRBJ2-1; 8 bases are shared with TRBD2. With V trimmed by 5 bases and J by 0 bases, 9 bases remained unmatched. CDR3 length: 17 amino acids. Germline CDR1 SGHTA, CDR2 FQGTGA. Written as DNA, the CDR3 is TGTGCCAGCAGCCCACTAGCGGTAAGGAGCTCCTACAATGAGCAGTTCTTC. As protein: CASSPLAVRSSYNEQFF.

J is TRBJ1-5 and V is TRBV6-6; 9 bases are a match to TRBD1. From germline, CDR1 is MNHNY and CDR2 SVGAGI (reference sequence). J was trimmed by 9 bases and V by 7 bases; bases with no gene match: 13. CDR3 length equals 15 residues. The CDR3 DNA reads TGTGCCAGCACCTACGGGGACAGGGATTTTGGGCCCCAGCATTTT. Translated: CASTYGDRDFGPQHF.

The CDR3 loop is CASSPGGVGMNTEAFF. CDR3 DNA: TGTGCCAGCAGCCCGGGCGGGGTCGGGATGAACACTGAAGCTTTCTTT. This chain uses TRBV5-4 with TRBJ1-1, with D unclear. Per germline, CDR1 SGHNT and CDR2 YYREEE (reference sequence). This CDR3 region has 16 residues. Trimming cost V 4 bases and J 0 bases, with 16 bases left between them.

The chain has TRBV24-1 and TRBJ2-3; TRBD2 might be the D (5 bases). Germline V gives CDR1 KGHDR, CDR2 SFDVKD. The V and J ends lost 3 bases and 1 base respectively, with 13 bases between them. The CDR3 has 16 amino acids. CDR3 nucleotides: TGTGCCACCAGTGATCCCAGCGGCAAAGGCACAGATACGCAGTATTTT. Amino acids: CATSDPSGKGTDTQYF.

This chain connects TRBV28 to TRBJ2-1; D is ambiguous. V was pared by 7 bases and J by 0 bases, with 13 bases between. CDR3 size: 15 residues. Germline CDR1 reads MDHEN; CDR2 reads SYDVKM. In DNA, the CDR3 is TGTGCCAGCATTGGCGGCACGAGCTCCTACAATGAGCAGTTCTTC. Translated, it gives CASIGGTSSYNEQFF.